This T cell receptor (beta chain) was recorded in a study of CD8 T cells in Susac syndrome. Study overall: Patients with Susac syndrome were therapy-naive, on corticosteroids, or on intravenous immunoglobulin alone at the time that blood was drawn.

This CDR3 comprises 15 residues. The J segment lost 0 bases and the V segment lost 6 bases, leaving 6 bases of the junction unmatched. Looked up from germline, CDR1 is MNHEY and CDR2 is SVGEGT. After extraction with the RNeasy kit, roughly 0.45 to 1 ug of the RNA was reverse transcribed using random hexamers. TCRdb recomputed calls from the immunoSEQ multiplex PCR reads with MiXCR, one row per CDR3 protein. This sample yields roughly 100,000 distinct CDR3 sequences, of which 90% to 97% are seen a single time; 0.5% to 0.8% belongs to the top ten. The TCR sequence derives from a human donor with Susac syndrome. This rearrangement joins TRBV6-2 or TRBV6-3 to TRBJ1-1; TRBD1 agrees at 8 bases. The specimen sequenced was CD8+ T cells from PBMCs. The CDR3 nucleotides are TGTGCCAGCAGGCCCCAGGGGGCTCTGAACACTGAAGCTTTCTTT. This encodes CASRPQGALNTEAFF.